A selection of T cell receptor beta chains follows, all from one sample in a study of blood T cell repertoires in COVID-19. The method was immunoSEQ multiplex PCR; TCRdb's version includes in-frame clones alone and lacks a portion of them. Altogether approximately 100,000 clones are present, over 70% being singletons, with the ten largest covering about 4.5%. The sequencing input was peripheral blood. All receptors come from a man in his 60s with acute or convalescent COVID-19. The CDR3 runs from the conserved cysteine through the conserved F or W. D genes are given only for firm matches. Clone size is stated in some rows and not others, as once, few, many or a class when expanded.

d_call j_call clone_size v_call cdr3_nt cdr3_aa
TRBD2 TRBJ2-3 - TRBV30 TGTGCCTGGAGTGTAGGGCTAGCGGCAGATACGCAGTATTTT CAWSVGLAADTQYF
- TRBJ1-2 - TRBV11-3 TGTGCCAGCAGCGAATTACAGGGTCTTGGCTACACCTTC CASSELQGLGYTF
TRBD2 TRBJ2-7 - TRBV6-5 TGTGCCGCATCGAGGACTAGAGCGGGATCCTACGAGCAGTACTTC CAASRTRAGSYEQYF
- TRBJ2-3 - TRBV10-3 TGTGCCATCAGTGGAAAACAAGCGGACCTCCGCACAGATACGCAGTATTTT CAISGKQADLRTDTQYF
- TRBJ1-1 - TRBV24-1 TGTGCCACCAGTGATAGGGGTACTGAAGCTTTCTTT CATSDRGTEAFF
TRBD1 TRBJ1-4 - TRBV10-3 TGTGCCATCAGTGAACCGGGACAGGGGATCGCGGGTGAAAAACTGTTTTTT CAISEPGQGIAGEKLFF
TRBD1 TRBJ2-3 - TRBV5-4 TGTGCCAGCAGCAGGGACAGTAGTTCTAGCACAGATACGCAGTATTTT CASSRDSSSSTDTQYF
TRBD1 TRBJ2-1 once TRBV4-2 TGTGCCAGCAGCCAAGGACCGGACAGGGACAATGAGCAGTTCTTC CASSQGPDRDNEQFF
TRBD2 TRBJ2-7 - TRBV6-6 TGTGCCAGCAGTTACGCACTGACTAGCGGGAGTTACGAGCAGTACTTC CASSYALTSGSYEQYF
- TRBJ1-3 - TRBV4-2 TGTGCCAGCAGCCAAGAATCGACAGGCGGTGGAAACACCATATATTTT CASSQESTGGGNTIYF
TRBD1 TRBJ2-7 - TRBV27 TGTGCCAGCAGTTTCTCCCCAGGACAGGGGGTCTACGAGCAGTACTTC CASSFSPGQGVYEQYF
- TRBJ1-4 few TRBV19 TGTGCCAGTAGTATTCGGGGGGCAACTAATGAAAAACTGTTTTTT CASSIRGATNEKLFF
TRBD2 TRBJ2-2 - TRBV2 TGTGCCAGCAGTGGCCCTAGCGGAACAAACACCGGGGAGCTGTTTTTT CASSGPSGTNTGELFF
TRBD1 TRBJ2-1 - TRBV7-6 TGTGCCAGCAGCTTAGGCAGGGGGCTGATTTACAATGAGCAGTTCTTC CASSLGRGLIYNEQFF
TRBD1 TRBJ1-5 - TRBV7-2 TGTGCCAGCAGCTTAGTGGGGACAGGGGATCAGCCCCAGCATTTT CASSLVGTGDQPQHF
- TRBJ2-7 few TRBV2 TGTGCCAGCAGTGAAACTTCCTACGAGCAGTACTTC CASSETSYEQYF
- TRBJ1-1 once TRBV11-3 TGTGCCAGCAGCAACAATCTCGAAGCTTTCTTT CASSNNLEAFF
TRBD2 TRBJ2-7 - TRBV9 TGTGCCAGCAGCGTAGTTGATAGCGGGAGTAACGAGCAGTACTTC CASSVVDSGSNEQYF
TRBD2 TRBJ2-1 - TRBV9 TGTGCCAGCAGCCCAACGACCGGACTAGCGGGTAATGAGCAGTTCTTC CASSPTTGLAGNEQFF
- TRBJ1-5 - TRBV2 TGTGCCAGCAGTGTACAGGGCAGCAATCAGCCCCAGCATTTT CASSVQGSNQPQHF
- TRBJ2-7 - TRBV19 TGTGCCAGTAGTACGACAGCACCCTACGAGCAGTACTTC CASSTTAPYEQYF
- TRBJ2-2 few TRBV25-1 TGTGCCAGCAGTGACAGGGGCCCCACCGGGGAGCTGTTTTTT CASSDRGPTGELFF
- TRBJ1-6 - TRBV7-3 TGTGCCAGCAGCTTATTGGGGGGTTCACCCCTCCACTTT CASSLLGGSPLHF
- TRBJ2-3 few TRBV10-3 TGTGCCGGGCGGGGAGTGGGAGAGGGCGATACGCAGTATTTT CAGRGVGEGDTQYF
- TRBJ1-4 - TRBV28 TGTGCCAGCAGTTTAACCCCAGGCGGGCTGGGCGAGAAACTGTTTTTT CASSLTPGGLGEKLFF
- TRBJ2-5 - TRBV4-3 TGCGCCAGCAGCCAAGATCGGGTCGTTTTCGAGACCCAGTACTTC CASSQDRVVFETQYF
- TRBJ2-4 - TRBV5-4 TGTGCCAGCAGCTTGCAACTAGCCAAAAACATTCAGTACTTC CASSLQLAKNIQYF
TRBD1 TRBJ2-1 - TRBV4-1 TGCGCCAGCAGCCTTCTGAACACAGGGGTCGATGAGCAGTTCTTC CASSLLNTGVDEQFF
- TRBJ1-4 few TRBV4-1 TGCGCCAGCAGCCAAGCGTTGAGTACTTTAAATGAAAAACTGTTTTTT CASSQALSTLNEKLFF
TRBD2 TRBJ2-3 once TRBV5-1 TGCGCCAGCAGCTTGGCGGCGGGAGCCCCGACAGATACGCAGTATTTT CASSLAAGAPTDTQYF
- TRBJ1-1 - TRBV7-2 TGTGCCAGCAGCTTGACGGGGAGGACTGAAGCTTTCTTT CASSLTGRTEAFF
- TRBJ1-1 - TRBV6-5 TGTGCCAGCAGTTACGGGGAGACATTTATGAACACTGAAGCTTTCTTT CASSYGETFMNTEAFF